The 18 T cell receptor beta chains below come from one sample, sequenced in a study of T cell repertoires in cytomegalovirus infection. TCRdb recomputed calls from the reads with MiXCR, one row per CDR3 protein. The sample carries about 120,000 distinct CDR3 sequences, around 9.1% recorded once. These receptors are not linked to any known antigen. Sequencing was done on a sample of PBMCs, sequenced either directly or after in vitro stimulation (not recorded which). The receptors were gathered from a human donor in good health (CMV status not recorded). Some clones in this sample may be carry-over from other donors' samples.

This clonotype was counted many times. The gene calls are TRBV6-1 and TRBJ1-2, with a tentative D call TRBD1 (5 bases). This CDR3 is 14 amino acids long. Germline CDR1 is MNHNS and CDR2 is SASEGT. Trimming stripped 6 bases from V and 2 bases from J, with 13 bases between. As DNA, the CDR3 is TGTGCCAGCAGGGCCGGCAGGGTCAACTATGGCTACACCTTC. Its protein is CASRAGRVNYGYTF.

This chain connects TRBV7-8 to TRBJ2-2; tentative D call: TRBD2 (5 bases). V was cut by 1 base and J by 4 bases, with 13 bases left in between. The CDR3 totals 16 residues. The germline V gene encodes CDR1 SGHVS and CDR2 FQNEAQ. CDR3 in amino acids: CASSLETGRGTGELFF. The CDR3 DNA is TGTGCCAGCAGCTTAGAGACGGGGAGAGGCACCGGGGAGCTGTTTTTT. The full variable domain, with the rest looked up from reference TRBV7-8 and TRBJ2-2, is GAGVSQSPRYKVAKRGQDVALRCDPISGHVSLFWYQQALGQGPEFLTYFQNEAQLDKSGLPSDRFFAERPEGSVSTLKIQRTQQEDSAVYLCASSLETGRGTGELFFGEGSRLTVL.

This clonotype was observed many times. The DNA for the CDR3 is TGTGCCAGCAGCCTAACCGGGACCATCGATGAGCAGTTCTTC. It encodes CASSLTGTIDEQFF. This chain uses TRBV7-2 with TRBJ2-1; D might be TRBD1 or TRBD2, each matching 5 bases. This CDR3 region has 14 residues. CDR1 is SGHTA, CDR2 FQGNSA, per germline. The V and J ends lost 5 bases and 8 bases respectively, with 16 bases between them.

The table lists this clonotype with many counts. V gene TRBV4-3 combines with J gene TRBJ1-6, with D unresolved. The CDR3 is 17 residues long. Germline V gene data show CDR1 as LGHNA and CDR2 as YSLEER. V was clipped by 0 bases and J by 7 bases, with 16 bases between them. In DNA, the CDR3 is TGCGCCAGCAGCCAAGATAACCGCTTCTCTGGAAATTCACCCCTCCACTTT. Protein: CASSQDNRFSGNSPLHF.

This clonotype has a handful of counts. V gene TRBV27 combines with J gene TRBJ1-2; 7 positions agree with TRBD1. The germline gives CDR1 MNHEY, CDR2 SMNVEV (reference sequence). V lost 5 bases, J lost 8 bases, and 11 bases stayed unmatched. This CDR3 spans 14 amino acids. CDR3 region: CASSTGDSPRGYTF. CDR3 nucleotides: TGTGCCAGCAGTACAGGGGACAGCCCTAGAGGCTACACCTTC.

A few counts support this clonotype. The rearrangement joins TRBV29-1 to TRBJ2-5; maybe TRBD2 (5 bases). Trimming took off 7 bases at V and 2 bases at J, with 11 bases between the two ends. This CDR3 region has 12 residues. Looked up from germline, CDR1 is SQVTM and CDR2 is ANQGSEA. CDR3 amino acids: CSASREQETQYF. CDR3 coding DNA: TGCAGCGCGTCCCGGGAACAAGAGACCCAGTACTTC.

This clonotype was detected many times. The gene calls are TRBV28 and TRBJ2-2; D is unclear. V was pared by 4 bases and J by 4 bases, with 7 bases between. This CDR3 is 13 amino acids long. The germline V gene has CDR1 MDHEN and CDR2 SYDVKM. The CDR3 spells CASSWAATGELFF. The CDR3 DNA reads as TGTGCCAGCAGTTGGGCGGCCACCGGGGAGCTGTTTTTT.

The sample holds a few counts of this clonotype. The chain couples TRBV18 to TRBJ1-5; D not resolved. The ends were cut back, 2 bases at V and 4 bases at J, with 6 bases in the middle. CDR1 is KGHSH and CDR2 is LQKENI in the germline V gene. The CDR3 is 13 amino acids. In nucleotides, the CDR3 is TGTGCCAGCTCACCAGGACGTAATCAGCCCCAGCATTTT. It encodes CASSPGRNQPQHF.

There are a few counts of this clonotype. The genes are TRBV7-8 and TRBJ2-3, with 9 bases identical to TRBD2. Looked up from germline, CDR1 is SGHVS and CDR2 is FQNEAQ. CDR3 size: 18 residues. With V trimmed by 1 base and J by 1 base, 9 bases remained unmatched. This CDR3 reads CASSLGLAGVSRTDTQYF. In DNA form, the CDR3 reads TGTGCCAGCAGCTTAGGGTTAGCGGGAGTTTCTCGCACAGATACGCAGTATTTT.

There are a few counts of this clonotype. The chain is built from TRBV7-2 and TRBJ2-3, with 11 positions matching TRBD2. Trimming took 5 bases from V and 13 from J; bases not matched to a gene: 5. Per germline, CDR1 SGHTA and CDR2 FQGNSA. CDR3 size: 12 residues. DNA of the CDR3: TGTGCCAGCAGCCCGACTAGCGGGAATAAGTATTTT. Its protein product is CASSPTSGNKYF.

V and J are TRBV7-2 and TRBJ2-3; either TRBD1 or TRBD2 may supply D (5 bases each). The CDR3 has 14 amino acids. Germline CDR1 is SGHTA and CDR2 is FQGNSA. Trimming stripped 5 bases from V and 0 bases from J, with 9 bases between. Here the CDR3 reads CASSQGRSTDTQYF. CDR3 DNA sequence: TGTGCCAGCAGCCAGGGACGGAGCACAGATACGCAGTATTTT.

This clonotype was counted many times. This rearrangement joins TRBV7-2 to TRBJ2-5; D is unresolved. Trimming removed 5 bases at V and 2 bases at J, with 15 bases between. In germline, CDR1 is SGHTA, CDR2 FQGNSA. The CDR3 has 15 residues. The CDR3 bases are TGTGCCAGCAGCAACAGCGTCAGCCCTCAAGAGACCCAGTACTTC. As protein: CASSNSVSPQETQYF.

This chain links TRBV20-1 with TRBJ1-4, with D perhaps matching TRBD1 (6 bases). The V end was cut by 3 bases, the J end by 0 bases, with 14 bases between. This CDR3 region has 16 residues. Germline CDR1 DFQATT, CDR2 SNEGSKA (reference sequence). CDR3 sequence (DNA): TGCAGTGCTAGCCGCAGGGGAGCTACAACTAATGAAAAACTGTTTTTT. It codes for CSASRRGATTNEKLFF.

This clonotype was seen at least ten times. The chain combines TRBV6-2 or TRBV6-3 with TRBJ2-1; 9 bases line up with TRBD2. The CDR3 length is 20 residues. Germline CDR1 and CDR2: MNHEY and SVGEGT. The V segment lost 0 bases and the J segment 2 bases; nucleotides outside the gene matches: 14. CDR3 nucleotides: TGTGCCAGCAGTTACTCGAGTTCAATCGCGGGAGGGGGAACCTACAATGAGCAGTTCTTC. Protein sequence: CASSYSSSIAGGGTYNEQFF.

This clonotype was counted ten times or more. The chain couples TRBV6-2 or TRBV6-3 to TRBJ2-2, with unresolved D. CDR1 MNHEY and CDR2 SVGEGT come from the germline V gene. Trimming removed 5 bases from V and 4 bases from J, with 8 bases in between. CDR3 size: 13 residues. The CDR3 protein is CASSNDGTGELFF. In DNA, the CDR3 is TGTGCCAGCAGTAACGATGGCACCGGGGAGCTGTTTTTT.

The table lists this clonotype with many counts. In DNA, the CDR3 is TGTGCCAGCAGCTTAGGGGGGTTCAGGGGGTACCAAGAGACCCAGTACTTC. Its protein product is CASSLGGFRGYQETQYF. The chain links TRBV11-2 to TRBJ2-5, with 7 bases aligning to TRBD1. Unmatched junction bases numbered 8, after V lost 1 base and J lost 0 bases. This CDR3 is 17 amino acids long. Germline V CDR1 and CDR2: SGHAT, FQNNGV.

A remark on this clonotype: This may stem from a read error, because a much larger clone lies one nucleotide away. The J gene is TRBJ2-5, the V gene TRBV28, with TRBD2 identical over 15 bases. J lost 4 bases, V lost 5 bases, and 14 bases had no gene match. There are 19 residues in the CDR3. The germline V gene encodes CDR1 MDHEN and CDR2 SYDVKM. CDR3 in amino acids: CASSTGLAGGKRRGETQYF. The CDR3 DNA follows: TGTGCCAGCAGTACGGGACTAGCGGGAGGAAAAAGACGGGGAGAGACCCAGTACTTC. The whole variable domain, filled in from reference TRBV28 and TRBJ2-5, reads DVKVTQSSRYLVKRTGEKVFLECVQDMDHENMFWYRQDPGLGLRLIYFSYDVKMKEKGDIPEGYSVSREKKERFSLILESASTNQTSMYLCASSTGLAGGKRRGETQYFGPGTRLLVL.

This clonotype was detected ten times or more. The V and J genes are TRBV9 and TRBJ2-5; weak D call: TRBD2 (6 bases). Germline assignment: CDR1 SGDLS and CDR2 YYNGEE. V lost 4 bases to trimming and J lost 2 bases, with 9 bases between them. CDR3 length: 13 amino acids. The CDR3 bases are TGTGCCAGCAGCCAGAGCGGGCAAGAGACCCAGTACTTC. As protein: CASSQSGQETQYF.